The 30 T cell receptor beta chains reported below all come from one sample, sequenced in a study of cytomegalovirus exposure and HLA in healthy donors. Method: immunoSEQ multiplex PCR; TCRdb's copy keeps in-frame clones and lacks some. Here the sample spans roughly 120,000 clones, roughly 94% being singletons. The sequencing sample was made of PBMCs. All receptors derive from a woman under 30 in good health and CMV-seronegative.

The DNA for the CDR3 is TGTGCCAGCAGCGGACGACTAGCGGGCACCGGGGAGCTGTTTTTT. The encoded protein is CASSGRLAGTGELFF. The chain carries TRBV2 and TRBJ2-2; TRBD2 matches 10 bases. V trimming: 6 bases; J trimming: 4 bases; junction bases outside the gene matches: 5. Germline-derived CDR1 and CDR2 are SNHLY and FYNNEI. The CDR3 loop spans 15 amino acids.

The chain uses TRBV2 and TRBJ2-1, with a tentative D call TRBD1 (6 bases). The CDR3 extends over 16 amino acids. Germline-derived CDR1 and CDR2 are SNHLY and FYNNEI. Deletions cut 3 bases from V and 0 bases from J, with 12 bases between. CDR3 DNA sequence: TGTGCCAGCAGTGAGGACAGACTAAGCTCCTACAATGAGCAGTTCTTC. It yields the protein CASSEDRLSSYNEQFF.

The chain has TRBV7-9 and TRBJ2-1, with 12 bases fitting TRBD2. This CDR3 is built from 14 residues. CDR1 is SEHNR, CDR2 FQNEAQ, per germline (reference sequence). J lost 10 bases, V lost 2 bases, and 3 bases had no gene match. The CDR3 coding sequence is TGTGCCAGCAGCTTACTAGCGGGGGGGCAGGAGCAGTTCTTC. It is translated as CASSLLAGGQEQFF. Using reference TRBV7-9 and TRBJ2-1 for the parts outside the CDR3, the full variable domain is DTGVSQNPRHKITKRGQNVTFRCDPISEHNRLYWYRQTLGQGPEFLTYFQNEAQLEKSRLLSDRFSAERPKGSFSTLEIQRTEQGDSAMYLCASSLLAGGQEQFFGPGTRLTVL.

The CDR3: CASSLDRQEGYNEQFF. CDR3 DNA: TGCGCCAGCAGCTTGGATAGACAAGAAGGCTACAATGAGCAGTTCTTC. The chain combines TRBV5-1 with TRBJ2-1, with D hard to call. CDR1 SGHRS and CDR2 YFSETQ come from the germline V gene. The CDR3 spans 16 residues. The V gene lost 0 bases and the J gene lost 3 bases, with 13 bases spanning the gap.

The J gene is TRBJ2-3, the V gene TRBV5-6, with a possible D match to TRBD1 (6 bases). CDR3 length: 19 amino acids. The V and J ends lost 2 bases and 6 bases respectively, with 28 bases between them. Germline assignment: CDR1 SGHDT and CDR2 YYEEEE. The CDR3 DNA is TGTGCCAGCAGCTTACTGTTGAGAGGGGCCAGGGGACATGGTGATACGCAGTATTTT. Translation: CASSLLLRGARGHGDTQYF. Full variable domain (missing parts from reference TRBV5-6 and TRBJ2-3): DAGVTQSPTHLIKTRGQQVTLRCSPKSGHDTVSWYQQALGQGPQFIFQYYEEEERQRGNFPDRFSGHQFPNYSSELNVNALLLGDSALYLCASSLLLRGARGHGDTQYFGPGTRLTVL.

The chain uses TRBV28 and TRBJ1-1; TRBD1 agrees at 7 bases. Germline V gene data show CDR1 as MDHEN and CDR2 as SYDVKM. V lost 1 base to trimming and J lost 2 bases; unmatched junction nucleotides: 7. The CDR3 has 16 amino acids. The CDR3 is CASSLLRGQPNTEAFF. The CDR3 DNA reads as TGTGCCAGCAGTTTATTGCGGGGACAGCCAAACACTGAAGCTTTCTTT.

The genes are TRBV4-2 and TRBJ1-5; no reliable D call. Trimming left V 3 bases short and J 0 bases short, with 3 bases between. The V gene's germline CDR1 is LGHNA and CDR2 YNFKEQ. This CDR3 region has 13 residues. CDR3 sequence reads: CASSQASNQPQHF. Here the CDR3 DNA reads TGTGCCAGCAGCCAGGCTAGCAATCAGCCCCAGCATTTT.

The table lists this clone with a few counts. V gene TRBV28 combines with J gene TRBJ2-7; D unresolved. The CDR3 totals 14 residues. CDR1 and CDR2 (germline): MDHEN, SYDVKM. Between the trimmed V and J ends, which lost 6 bases and 0 bases, there was a span of 12 bases. CDR3: CASSPIADSYEQYF. CDR3 nucleotides: TGTGCCAGCAGCCCTATCGCGGACTCCTACGAGCAGTACTTC.

The V call is TRBV4-1, the J call TRBJ2-2, with D perhaps TRBD1 (6 bases). Germline lookup yields CDR1 MGHRA and CDR2 YSYEKL. The V end lost 3 bases, the J end lost 4 bases, and 12 bases lay between the germline ends. The CDR3 runs 15 residues. In nucleotides, the CDR3 is TGCGCCAGCAGCCAGCAGGGGCAAGGCACCGGGGAGCTGTTTTTT. Residues: CASSQQGQGTGELFF.

V and J are TRBV5-1 and TRBJ1-1, with D maybe TRBD1 (5 bases). Trimming took 4 bases from V and 1 from J, leaving 11 bases between them. This CDR3 has 14 residues. Germline CDR1 reads SGHRS; CDR2 reads YFSETQ. The CDR3 spells CASSRDSQNTEAFF. The DNA of the CDR3 is TGCGCCAGCAGCCGAGACAGCCAGAACACTGAAGCTTTCTTT.

The V call is TRBV6-5, the J call TRBJ2-7; a weak D match, TRBD1 (5 bases). Germline V gene sequence: CDR1 MNHEY, CDR2 SVGAGI. CDR3 size: 14 residues. V lost 2 bases to trimming and J lost 6 bases, with 14 bases between them. CDR3 amino acids: CASSYKGSLPEQYF. DNA for the CDR3: TGTGCCAGCAGTTACAAGGGGTCCCTACCCGAGCAGTACTTC.

The chain has TRBV4-1 and TRBJ2-3, with D perhaps TRBD2 (6 bases). Trimming removed 1 base at V and 4 bases at J, with 12 bases between. Germline CDR1 and CDR2: MGHRA and YSYEKL. CDR3 length: 15 residues. The CDR3 sequence: CASSQGGREADTQYF. The DNA of the CDR3 is TGCGCCAGCAGCCAAGGGGGTAGGGAGGCAGATACGCAGTATTTT.

J is TRBJ1-2 and V is TRBV6-5, with 9 bases matching TRBD1. Losses at the gene ends were 4 bases for V and 5 bases for J; bases not matched to a gene: 5. In germline, CDR1 is MNHEY, CDR2 SVGAGI. CDR3 length: 14 residues. In DNA, the CDR3 is TGTGCCAGCAGTTTTACAGGGGGCGGGTATGGCTACACCTTC. Protein product: CASSFTGGGYGYTF.

This clone has just one count. The chain links TRBV6-1 to TRBJ1-1; TRBD1 is a possible D gene (6 bases). The V gene's germline CDR1 is MNHNS and CDR2 SASEGT. The CDR3 consists of 13 residues. V was shortened by 6 bases and J by 3 bases, with 11 bases between the two germline ends. CDR3 region: CASRWDTHTEAFF. The CDR3 bases are TGTGCCAGCAGATGGGACACCCACACTGAAGCTTTCTTT.

The chain uses TRBV30 and TRBJ2-1, with TRBD2 matching 8 bases. The germline CDR1 and CDR2 sequences are GTSNPN and SVGIG (reference sequence). This CDR3 contains 13 residues. The V and J ends lost 0 bases and 6 bases, in that order; junction bases with no gene match: 1. In nucleotides, the CDR3 is TGTGCCTGGAGTGTCCTAGCGGGCAATGAGCAGTTCTTC. This encodes CAWSVLAGNEQFF.

The chain is built from TRBV7-2 and TRBJ1-2; 8 bases line up with TRBD1. CDR3 length: 15 amino acids. Germline values: CDR1 SGHTA, CDR2 FQGNSA. J gave up 2 bases and V 5 bases, and 7 bases lay outside the gene matches. Written as DNA, the CDR3 is TGTGCCAGCAGCGCGCACCAGGGGGCCAACTATGGCTACACCTTC. Protein sequence: CASSAHQGANYGYTF.

The J gene is TRBJ1-2, the V gene TRBV6-1; D gene uncertain. Trimming pared 6 bases from V and 4 bases from J, leaving 15 bases between. The CDR3 runs 14 residues. CDR1 is MNHNS and CDR2 is SASEGT in the germline V gene. The CDR3 DNA follows: TGTGCCAGCAGAGAGGGTGACCTAAGCTATGGCTACACCTTC. Translating gives CASREGDLSYGYTF.

This clone has more than one count but fewer than ten. The CDR3 loop is CASSLAGGSSIAYTF. DNA of the CDR3: TGTGCCAGCAGCTTGGCAGGGGGGAGCTCTATTGCCTACACCTTC. The chain combines TRBV5-6 with TRBJ1-2; 7 bases match TRBD1. CDR3 length equals 15 residues. Trimming took 0 bases from V and 10 from J; bases not matched to a gene: 12. The V gene's germline CDR1 is SGHDT and CDR2 YYEEEE.

This chain uses TRBV19 with TRBJ1-2, with a weak D call TRBD1 (5 bases). Trimming left V 5 bases short and J 8 bases short, with 12 bases between. The CDR3 loop spans 12 amino acids. Germline-derived CDR1 and CDR2 are LNHDA and SQIVND (reference sequence). CDR3 DNA: TGTGCCAGTAGTCATGACAGTCGCGGCTACACCTTC. Its protein is CASSHDSRGYTF. Full variable domain (rest looked up from reference TRBV19 and TRBJ1-2): DGGITQSPKYLFRKEGQNVTLSCEQNLNHDAMYWYRQDPGQGLRLIYYSQIVNDFQKGDIAEGYSVSREKKESFPLTVTSAQKNPTAFYLCASSHDSRGYTFGSGTRLTVV.

This clone came up once. The rearrangement joins TRBV6-5 to TRBJ2-3; 8 nucleotides agree with TRBD1. The CDR3 length is 14 residues. Trimming cost V 5 bases and J 1 base; bases outside gene matches: 2. Germline values: CDR1 MNHEY, CDR2 SVGAGI. CDR3 sequence: CASSTGQGTDTQYF. The DNA of the CDR3 is TGTGCCAGCAGTACGGGACAGGGCACAGATACGCAGTATTTT.

The J gene is TRBJ2-7, the V gene TRBV4-1; D not certain. The CDR3 is 17 residues long. Per germline, CDR1 MGHRA and CDR2 YSYEKL. Deletions cut 4 bases from V and 5 bases from J, with 24 bases between. CDR3 in amino acids: CASSPNPDLGGEDEQYF. Here the CDR3 DNA reads TGCGCCAGCAGCCCCAACCCCGACCTCGGCGGTGAGGACGAGCAGTACTTC.

The chain is built from TRBV7-3 and TRBJ2-7, with TRBD1 identical over 9 bases. CDR1 and CDR2 (germline): SGHTA, FQGTGA. Trimming removed 2 bases from V and 1 base from J; junction bases left unmatched: 3. CDR3 length: 15 amino acids. CDR3 region: CASSLEGTGSYEQYF. The CDR3, as DNA: TGTGCCAGCAGCTTAGAGGGGACAGGGTCCTACGAGCAGTACTTC.

This rearrangement joins TRBV29-1 to TRBJ1-2, with D possibly being TRBD1 (6 bases). Germline CDR1 and CDR2: SQVTM and ANQGSEA. The CDR3 has 14 amino acids. Trimming removed 3 bases from V and 5 bases from J, with 16 bases in between. In DNA, the CDR3 is TGCAGCGTTGAGCGCAGGGGTTTTGGGTATGGCTACACCTTC. Translation gives CSVERRGFGYGYTF.

J is TRBJ2-2 and V is TRBV7-3; tentative D call: TRBD2 (6 bases). The CDR3 is 15 amino acids. Germline V lookup: CDR1 SGHTA, CDR2 FQGTGA. Trimming removed 6 bases at V and 2 bases at J, with 13 bases between. CDR3 region: CASRPDGRNTGELFF. In DNA, the CDR3 is TGTGCCAGCAGACCCGACGGGAGAAACACCGGGGAGCTGTTTTTT. The full variable domain, in which reference TRBV7-3 and TRBJ2-2 provide the parts outside the CDR3, is GAGVSQTPSNKVTEKGKYVELRCDPISGHTALYWYRQSLGQGPEFLIYFQGTGAADDSGLPNDRFFAVRPEGSVSTLKIQRTERGDSAVYLCASRPDGRNTGELFFGEGSRLTVL.

The rearrangement uses TRBV10-1 and TRBJ2-7; 12 nucleotides align to TRBD1. From germline, CDR1 is WNHNN and CDR2 SYGVQD (reference sequence). The V segment lost 5 bases and the J segment 3 bases; nucleotides outside the gene matches: 8. CDR3 size: 16 residues. CDR3 DNA: TGCGCCAGCAGTCCCGGGACAGGGGGCGCGGGCTACGAGCAGTACTTC. It translates to CASSPGTGGAGYEQYF.

V is TRBV5-6 and J is TRBJ2-2, with D unclear. V was shortened by 2 bases and J by 4 bases, with 15 bases between the two germline ends. The CDR3 spans 16 residues. Germline lookup yields CDR1 SGHDT and CDR2 YYEEEE. CDR3 nucleotides: TGTGCCAGCAGCTTTGCTCAGGAAGACGGCACCGGGGAGCTGTTTTTT. Translation gives CASSFAQEDGTGELFF.

This chain connects TRBV4-1 to TRBJ1-5; the D is unclear. Deletions cut 4 bases from V and 0 bases from J, with 7 bases between. This CDR3 spans 14 amino acids. The germline V gene encodes CDR1 MGHRA and CDR2 YSYEKL. As DNA, the CDR3 is TGCGCCAGCAGCCTCCGAGATAGCAATCAGCCCCAGCATTTT. This encodes CASSLRDSNQPQHF.

The CDR3 DNA is TGTGCCAGCAGGCCCGGGACTAGCAACAGCTTGCAGTACTTC. This sequence encodes CASRPGTSNSLQYF. J is TRBJ2-7 and V is TRBV6-5; 9 positions match TRBD2. Germline V CDR1 and CDR2: MNHEY, SVGAGI. The CDR3 sequence is 14 residues long. Trimming removed 6 bases from V and 9 bases from J; junction bases left unmatched: 12.

J is TRBJ2-1 and V is TRBV11-1; TRBD2 aligns across 7 bases. This CDR3 comprises 16 residues. V shed 4 bases and J 3 bases; nucleotides not matched to a gene: 9. The germline V gene has CDR1 SGHAT and CDR2 FQDESV (reference sequence). CDR3 region: CASSSHSGVGYNEQFF. CDR3 DNA sequence: TGTGCCAGCAGCTCCCACAGCGGGGTTGGCTACAATGAGCAGTTCTTC.

The V and J genes are TRBV6-6 and TRBJ1-1; 7 nucleotides agree with TRBD1. The CDR3 has 12 amino acids. CDR1 MNHNY and CDR2 SVGAGI come from the germline V gene (reference sequence). V trimming: 3 bases; J trimming: 6 bases; junction bases outside the gene matches: 1. CDR3 nucleotide sequence: TGTGCCAGCAGTTATACAGGGGCTGAAGCTTTCTTT. Translated, it gives CASSYTGAEAFF.